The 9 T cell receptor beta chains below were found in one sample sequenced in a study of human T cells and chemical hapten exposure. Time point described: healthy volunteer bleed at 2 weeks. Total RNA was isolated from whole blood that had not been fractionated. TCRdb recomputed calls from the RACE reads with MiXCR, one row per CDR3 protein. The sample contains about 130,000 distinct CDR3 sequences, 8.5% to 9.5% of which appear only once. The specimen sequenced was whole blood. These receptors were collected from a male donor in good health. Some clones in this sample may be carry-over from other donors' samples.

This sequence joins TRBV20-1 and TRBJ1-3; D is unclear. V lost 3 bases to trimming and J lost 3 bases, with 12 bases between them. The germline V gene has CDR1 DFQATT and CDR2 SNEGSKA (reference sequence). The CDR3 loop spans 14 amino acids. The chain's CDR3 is CSASQVAGGNTIYF. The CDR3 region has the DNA TGCAGTGCTAGCCAGGTGGCAGGTGGAAACACCATATATTTT.

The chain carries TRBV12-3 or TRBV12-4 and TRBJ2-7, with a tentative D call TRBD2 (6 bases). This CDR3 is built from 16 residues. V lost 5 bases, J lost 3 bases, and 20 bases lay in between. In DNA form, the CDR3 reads TGTGCCAGCAGTCCATCCCGGCCCAGCGGGTTCTACGAGCAGTACTTC. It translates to CASSPSRPSGFYEQYF.

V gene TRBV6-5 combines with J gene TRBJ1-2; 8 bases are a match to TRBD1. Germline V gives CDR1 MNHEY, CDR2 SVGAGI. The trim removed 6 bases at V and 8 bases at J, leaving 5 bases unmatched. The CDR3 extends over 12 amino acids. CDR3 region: CASSPGGGGYTF. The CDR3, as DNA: TGTGCCAGCAGCCCAGGGGGCGGGGGCTACACCTTC.

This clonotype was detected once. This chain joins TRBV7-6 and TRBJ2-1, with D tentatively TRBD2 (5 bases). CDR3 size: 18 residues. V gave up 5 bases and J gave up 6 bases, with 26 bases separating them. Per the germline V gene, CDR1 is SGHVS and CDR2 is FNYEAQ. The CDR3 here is CASSPYAQTGRDSNEQFF. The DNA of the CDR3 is TGTGCCAGCAGCCCCTATGCTCAAACGGGAAGGGATAGCAATGAGCAGTTCTTC.

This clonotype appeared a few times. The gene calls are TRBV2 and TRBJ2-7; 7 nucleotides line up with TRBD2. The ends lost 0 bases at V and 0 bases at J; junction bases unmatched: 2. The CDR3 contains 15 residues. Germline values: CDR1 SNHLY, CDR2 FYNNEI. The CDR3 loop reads CASSEARGSSYEQYF. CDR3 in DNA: TGTGCCAGCAGTGAAGCGCGGGGGTCCTCCTACGAGCAGTACTTC. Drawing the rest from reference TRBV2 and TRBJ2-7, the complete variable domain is EPEVTQTPSHQVTQMGQEVILRCVPISNHLYFYWYRQILGQKVEFLVSFYNNEISEKSEIFDDQFSVERPDGSNFTLKIRSTKLEDSAMYFCASSEARGSSYEQYFGPGTRLTVT.

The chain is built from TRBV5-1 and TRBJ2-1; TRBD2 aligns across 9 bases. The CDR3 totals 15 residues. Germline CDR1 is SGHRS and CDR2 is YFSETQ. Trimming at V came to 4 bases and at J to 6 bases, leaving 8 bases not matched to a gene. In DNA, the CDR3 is TGCGCCAGCAGCCCCACTGCGACTAGCGGCAATGAGCAGTTCTTC. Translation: CASSPTATSGNEQFF.

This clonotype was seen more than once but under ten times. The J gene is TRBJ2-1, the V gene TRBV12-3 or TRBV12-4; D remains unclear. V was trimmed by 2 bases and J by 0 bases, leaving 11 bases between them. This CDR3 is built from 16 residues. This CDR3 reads CASSLWGPSSYNEQFF. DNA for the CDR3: TGTGCCAGCAGTTTATGGGGTCCGAGCTCCTACAATGAGCAGTTCTTC.

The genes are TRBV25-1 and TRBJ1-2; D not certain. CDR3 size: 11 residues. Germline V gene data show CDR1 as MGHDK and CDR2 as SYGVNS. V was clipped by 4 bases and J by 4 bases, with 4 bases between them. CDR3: CASSAFYGYTF. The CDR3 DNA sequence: TGTGCCAGCAGTGCCTTCTATGGCTACACCTTC.

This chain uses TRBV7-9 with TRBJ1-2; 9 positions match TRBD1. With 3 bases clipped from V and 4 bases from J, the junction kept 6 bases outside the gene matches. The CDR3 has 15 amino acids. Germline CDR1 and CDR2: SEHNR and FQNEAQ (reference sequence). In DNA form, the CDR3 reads TGTGCCAGCAGCTTGTTGGGACAGGGTCCCTATGGCTACACCTTC. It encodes CASSLLGQGPYGYTF.